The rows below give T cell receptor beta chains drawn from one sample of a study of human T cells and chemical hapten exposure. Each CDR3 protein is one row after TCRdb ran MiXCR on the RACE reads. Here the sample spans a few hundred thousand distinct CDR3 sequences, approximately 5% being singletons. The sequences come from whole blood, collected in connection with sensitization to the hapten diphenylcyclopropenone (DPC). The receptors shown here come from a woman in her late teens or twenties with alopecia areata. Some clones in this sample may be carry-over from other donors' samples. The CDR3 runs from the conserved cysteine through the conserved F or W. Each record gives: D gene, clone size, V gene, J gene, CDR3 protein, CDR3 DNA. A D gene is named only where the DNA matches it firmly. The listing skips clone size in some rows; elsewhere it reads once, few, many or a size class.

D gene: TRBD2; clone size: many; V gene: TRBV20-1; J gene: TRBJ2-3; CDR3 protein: CSAKGLAGATSTDTQYF; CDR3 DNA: TGCAGTGCCAAGGGCCTAGCGGGGGCTACGAGCACAGATACGCAGTATTTT
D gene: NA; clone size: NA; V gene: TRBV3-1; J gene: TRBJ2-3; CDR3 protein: CASSHVPGRERDTQYF; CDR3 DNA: TGTGCCAGCAGCCATGTTCCGGGACGAGAGAGAGATACGCAGTATTTT
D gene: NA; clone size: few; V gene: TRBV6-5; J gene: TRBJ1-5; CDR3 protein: CASSSQNSNQPQHF; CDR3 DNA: TGTGCCAGCAGTAGTCAAAATAGCAATCAGCCCCAGCATTTT
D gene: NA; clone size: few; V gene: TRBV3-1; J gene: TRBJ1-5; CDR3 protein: CASSQGGGGNQPQHF; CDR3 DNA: TGTGCCAGCAGCCAAGGAGGGGGTGGCAATCAGCCCCAGCATTTT
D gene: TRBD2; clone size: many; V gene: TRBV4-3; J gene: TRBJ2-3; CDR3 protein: CASSQVSGNTDTQYF; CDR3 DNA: TGCGCCAGCAGCCAAGTTAGCGGGAACACAGATACGCAGTATTTT
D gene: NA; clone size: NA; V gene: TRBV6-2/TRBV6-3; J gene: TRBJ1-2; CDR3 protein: CASSAAGEYYGYTF; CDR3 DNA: TGTGCCAGCAGTGCGGCAGGGGAGTACTATGGCTACACCTTC
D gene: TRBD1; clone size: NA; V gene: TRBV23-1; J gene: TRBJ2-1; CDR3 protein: CASSQRKDRVYSSNPYNEQFF; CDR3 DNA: TGCGCCAGCAGTCAACGGAAGGACAGGGTTTATAGTTCGAACCCCTACAATGAGCAGTTCTTC
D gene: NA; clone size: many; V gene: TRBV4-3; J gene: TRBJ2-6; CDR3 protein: CASSRPDSGANVLTF; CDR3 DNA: TGCGCCAGCAGCCGTCCGGACTCTGGGGCCAACGTCCTGACTTTC
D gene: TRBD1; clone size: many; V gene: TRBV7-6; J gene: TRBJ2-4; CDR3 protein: CASSPRPGQNSNIQYF; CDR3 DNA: TGTGCCAGCAGCCCCCGGCCGGGACAGAATTCAAACATTCAGTACTTC
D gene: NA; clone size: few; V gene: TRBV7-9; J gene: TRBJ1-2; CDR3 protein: CASSFRGPGANYGYTF; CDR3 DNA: TGTGCCAGCAGCTTTCGCGGGCCGGGGGCAAACTATGGCTACACCTTC
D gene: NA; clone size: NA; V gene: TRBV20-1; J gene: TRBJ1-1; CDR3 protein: CSAREDSENTEAFF; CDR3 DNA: TGCAGTGCTAGAGAGGACTCCGAGAACACTGAAGCTTTCTTT
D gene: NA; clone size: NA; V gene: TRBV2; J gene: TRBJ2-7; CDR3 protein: CASSAASSYEQYF; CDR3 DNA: TGTGCCAGCAGCGCCGCCTCCTCGTACGAGCAGTACTTC
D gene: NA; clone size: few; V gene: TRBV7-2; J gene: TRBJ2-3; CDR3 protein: CASSLAGSSPYF; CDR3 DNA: TGTGCCAGCAGCTTAGCGGGGTCCTCGCCGTATTTT
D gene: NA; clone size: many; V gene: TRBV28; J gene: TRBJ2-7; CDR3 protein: CASRAQGTYEQYF; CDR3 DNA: TGTGCCAGCAGGGCGCAGGGTACGTACGAGCAGTACTTC
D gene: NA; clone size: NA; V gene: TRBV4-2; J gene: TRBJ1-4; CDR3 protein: CASSQVLGGYDEKLFF; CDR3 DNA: TGTGCCAGCAGCCAAGTTTTAGGGGGTTACGATGAAAAACTGTTTTTT
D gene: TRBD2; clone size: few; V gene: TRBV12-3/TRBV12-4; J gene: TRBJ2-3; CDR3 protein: CASSLGGVEADTQYF; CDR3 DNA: TGTGCCAGCAGTTTGGGAGGGGTTGAGGCAGATACGCAGTATTTT
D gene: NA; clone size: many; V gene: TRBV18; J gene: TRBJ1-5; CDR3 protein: CASSPNGQNSNQPQHF; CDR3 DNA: TGTGCCAGCTCACCAAACGGACAGAATAGCAATCAGCCCCAGCATTTT
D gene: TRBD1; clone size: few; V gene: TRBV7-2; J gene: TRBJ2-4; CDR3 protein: CASSPRQGARGVKNIQYF; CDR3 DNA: TGTGCCAGCAGCCCCCGACAGGGGGCGCGAGGCGTAAAAAACATTCAGTACTTC
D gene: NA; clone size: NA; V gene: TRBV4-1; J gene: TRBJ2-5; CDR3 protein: CASSQVPETQYF; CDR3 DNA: TGCGCCAGCAGCCAAGTTCCAGAGACCCAGTACTTC
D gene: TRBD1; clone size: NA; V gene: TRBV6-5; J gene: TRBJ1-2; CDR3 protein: CASRPGGTNYGYTF; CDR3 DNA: TGTGCCAGCAGGCCAGGGGGCACTAACTATGGCTACACCTTC
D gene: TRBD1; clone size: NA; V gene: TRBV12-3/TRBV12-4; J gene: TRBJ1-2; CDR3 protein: CASTLNQGVITYGYTF; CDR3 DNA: TGTGCCAGCACTCTAAATCAGGGGGTGATCACCTATGGCTACACCTTC
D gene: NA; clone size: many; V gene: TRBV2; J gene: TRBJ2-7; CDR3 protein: CASKYSSYEQYF; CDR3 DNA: TGTGCCAGCAAGTACAGTTCCTACGAGCAGTACTTC
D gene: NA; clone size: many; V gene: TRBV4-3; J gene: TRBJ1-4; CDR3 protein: CASSQELRTNEKLFF; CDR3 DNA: TGCGCCAGCAGCCAAGAGTTGCGGACTAATGAAAAACTGTTTTTT
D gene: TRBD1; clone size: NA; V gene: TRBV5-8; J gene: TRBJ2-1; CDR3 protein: CASSQGQGLYNEQFF; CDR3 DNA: TGTGCCAGCAGCCAGGGACAGGGTCTTTACAATGAGCAGTTCTTC
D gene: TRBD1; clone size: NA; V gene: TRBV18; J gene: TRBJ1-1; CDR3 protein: CASSGQDLEAFF; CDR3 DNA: TGTGCCAGCTCGGGACAGGACTTAGAAGCTTTCTTT
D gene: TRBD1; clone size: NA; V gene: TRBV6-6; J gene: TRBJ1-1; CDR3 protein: CASRGGGDTEAFF; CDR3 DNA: TGTGCCAGCCGGGGAGGGGGCGACACTGAAGCTTTCTTT
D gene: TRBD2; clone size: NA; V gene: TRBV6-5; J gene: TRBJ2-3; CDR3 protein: CASTLAGGRTDTQYF; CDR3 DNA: TGTGCCAGCACATTAGCGGGGGGACGCACAGATACGCAGTATTTT
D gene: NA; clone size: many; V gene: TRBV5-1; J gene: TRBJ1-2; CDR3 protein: CASSYDNYGYTF; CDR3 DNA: TGCGCCAGCAGCTACGACAACTATGGCTACACCTTC
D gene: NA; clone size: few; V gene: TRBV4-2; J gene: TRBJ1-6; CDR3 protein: CASSPPALESPLHF; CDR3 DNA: TGTGCCAGCAGCCCCCCGGCATTGGAGTCACCCCTCCACTTT
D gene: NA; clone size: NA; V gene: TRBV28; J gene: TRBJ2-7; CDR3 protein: CASSLKGGRQYF; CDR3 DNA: TGTGCCAGCAGTTTAAAGGGGGGTAGGCAGTACTTC
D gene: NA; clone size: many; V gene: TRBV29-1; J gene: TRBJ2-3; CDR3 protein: CSVEAGTADTQYF; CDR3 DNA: TGCAGCGTGGAAGCCGGGACTGCAGATACGCAGTATTTT
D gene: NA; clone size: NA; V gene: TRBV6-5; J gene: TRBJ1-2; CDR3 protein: CASALQSSLLYGYTF; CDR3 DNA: TGTGCCAGCGCGTTGCAGTCAAGTCTTCTGTATGGCTACACCTTC
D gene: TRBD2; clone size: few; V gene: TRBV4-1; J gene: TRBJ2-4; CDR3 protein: CASSQGGLAGKNIQYF; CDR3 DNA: TGCGCCAGCAGCCAAGGGGGACTAGCGGGGAAAAACATTCAGTACTTC
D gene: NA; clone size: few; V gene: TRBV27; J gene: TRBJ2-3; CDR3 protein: CASSLGGLYTDTQYF; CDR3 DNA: TGTGCCAGCAGTTTAGGAGGGTTGTACACAGATACGCAGTATTTT
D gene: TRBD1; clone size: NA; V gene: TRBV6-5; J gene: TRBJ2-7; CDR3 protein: CASSYSGTESYEQYF; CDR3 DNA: TGTGCCAGCAGTTACTCCGGGACAGAGAGCTACGAGCAGTACTTC
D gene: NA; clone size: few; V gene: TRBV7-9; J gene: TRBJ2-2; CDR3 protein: CASSFTQRMELFF; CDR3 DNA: TGTGCCAGCAGCTTTACCCAGCGGATGGAGCTGTTTTTT
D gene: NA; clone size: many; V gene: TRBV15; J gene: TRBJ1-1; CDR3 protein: CATSRATGTNTEAFF; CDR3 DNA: TGTGCCACCAGCAGAGCAACAGGGACTAACACTGAAGCTTTCTTT
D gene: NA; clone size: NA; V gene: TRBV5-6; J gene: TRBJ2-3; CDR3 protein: CASSFVGPSTDTQYF; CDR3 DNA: TGTGCCAGCAGCTTCGTGGGACCAAGCACAGATACGCAGTATTTT
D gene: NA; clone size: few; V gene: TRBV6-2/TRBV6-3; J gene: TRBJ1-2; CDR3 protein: CASSYRTAYGYTF; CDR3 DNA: TGTGCCAGCAGTTACCGGACAGCCTATGGCTACACCTTC
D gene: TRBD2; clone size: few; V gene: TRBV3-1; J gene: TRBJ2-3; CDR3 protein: CASSQDRGGRADTQYF; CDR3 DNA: TGTGCCAGCAGCCAAGATCGGGGGGGCCGGGCAGATACGCAGTATTTT
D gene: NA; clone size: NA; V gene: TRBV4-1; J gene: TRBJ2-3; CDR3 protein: CASSHFRDPDRDTQYF; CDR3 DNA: TGCGCCAGCAGCCATTTCCGGGACCCCGATCGAGATACGCAGTATTTT